The 18 T cell receptor beta chains listed next were all sequenced from one sample in a study of human T cells and chemical hapten exposure. Time point indicated: patch test 2, 6 weeks after DPC sensitization. Described treatment: therapeutic diphenylcyclopropenone sensitization with weekly scalp DPC. Each CDR3 protein is one row after TCRdb ran MiXCR on the RACE reads. The table includes fewer than 90,000 distinct CDR3 sequences, less than 8.5% detected once. This sample comprised whole blood, obtained in connection with sensitization to the hapten diphenylcyclopropenone (DPC). These receptors originate from a woman aged 30 to 39 with alopecia areata. Some clones in this sample may be carry-over from other donors' samples.

In its sample, this clonotype was seen many times. V usage is TRBV27 and J usage is TRBJ1-1, with 11 bases that match TRBD1. Trimming removed 4 bases from V and 4 bases from J; junction bases left unmatched: 5. The CDR3 is 15 residues long. The germline V gene has CDR1 MNHEY and CDR2 SMNVEV (reference sequence). Written as DNA, the CDR3 is TGTGCCAGCAGTTCAATGGGGACAGGGGGCACTGAAGCTTTCTTT. Residues: CASSSMGTGGTEAFF.

This chain connects TRBV5-1 to TRBJ2-3; 7 bases map to TRBD2. After removal of 1 base from V and 2 bases from J, the junction contained 16 bases not matched to a gene. Germline V gene data show CDR1 as SGHRS and CDR2 as YFSETQ. This CDR3 has 19 amino acids. The CDR3 loop reads CASSLTPTQSGVFTDTQYF. CDR3 DNA sequence: TGCGCCAGCAGCTTGACACCCACCCAGAGCGGGGTCTTCACAGATACGCAGTATTTT. Together with reference TRBV5-1 and TRBJ2-3, the CDR3 gives the full variable domain: KAGVTQTPRYLIKTRGQQVTLSCSPISGHRSVSWYQQTPGQGLQFLFEYFSETQRNKGNFPGRFSGRQFSNSRSEMNVSTLELGDSALYLCASSLTPTQSGVFTDTQYFGPGTRLTVL.

This clonotype was detected ten times or more. The chain recombines TRBV20-1 with TRBJ2-3; D is uncertain. Between the trimmed V and J ends, which lost 8 bases and 3 bases, there was a span of 9 bases. CDR3 length equals 11 residues. Per germline, CDR1 DFQATT and CDR2 SNEGSKA (reference sequence). CDR3 in DNA: TGCAGTTTCCCCTATACAGATACGCAGTATTTT. As protein: CSFPYTDTQYF.

The chain employs TRBV20-1 and TRBJ1-1; D remains unclear. The CDR3 covers 13 residues. Per the germline V gene, CDR1 is DFQATT and CDR2 is SNEGSKA (reference sequence). V gave up 5 bases and J gave up 4 bases, with 14 bases separating them. CDR3 in amino acids: CSAENQKPTEAFF. In DNA form, the CDR3 reads TGCAGTGCTGAAAACCAGAAACCCACTGAAGCTTTCTTT.

On this clonotype: The CDR3 carries no conserved terminal phenylalanine or tryptophan, so it likely arises from a read error. The DNA is omitted, as the CDR3 cannot be located on it reliably, and the CDR3 follows TCRdb's listing. This chain joins TRBV30 and TRBJ2-5; the table's D call of TRBD2 was not tested on the DNA. The germline gives CDR1 GTSNPN, CDR2 SVGIG (reference sequence). Counting both end residues, the CDR3 totals 12 amino acids. This CDR3 is CAWRSGGPSGGI.

The sample holds a few counts of this clonotype. The V call is TRBV6-2 or TRBV6-3, the J call TRBJ1-2; possibly TRBD1 for D (6 bases). The CDR3 length is 16 residues. Germline-derived CDR1 and CDR2 are MNHEY and SVGEGT. The germline V and J ends were trimmed by 2 bases and 3 bases, with 16 bases remaining between them. DNA for the CDR3: TGTGCCAGCAGTTACGGCGGAACAGGGAAAGACTATGGCTACACCTTC. This gives the protein CASSYGGTGKDYGYTF.

This clonotype was seen at least ten times. This chain links TRBV5-1 with TRBJ2-3; 8 nucleotides line up with TRBD2. CDR1 SGHRS and CDR2 YFSETQ come from the germline V gene. There are 15 residues in the CDR3. J gave up 8 bases and V 2 bases, and 10 bases lay outside the gene matches. In DNA form, the CDR3 reads TGCGCCAGCAGCTTAGCCGGGACTAGACATCGTACGCAGTATTTT. It specifies CASSLAGTRHRTQYF.

This clonotype was detected ten times or more. The rearrangement uses TRBV3-1 and TRBJ2-3, with a possible D match to TRBD1 (5 bases). Deletions cut 0 bases from V and 3 bases from J, with 10 bases between. The CDR3 has 15 residues. The germline V gene has CDR1 LGHDT and CDR2 YNNKEL (reference sequence). The CDR3: CASSQDIRGTDTQYF. DNA of the CDR3: TGTGCCAGCAGCCAAGATATTAGGGGAACAGATACGCAGTATTTT.

The chain uses TRBV12-5 and TRBJ2-7; D might be TRBD1 (6 bases). V was shortened by 2 bases and J by 4 bases, with 6 bases between the two germline ends. This CDR3 has 12 residues. Germline values: CDR1 LGHNT, CDR2 FRNRAP. CDR3: CASGLTGYEQYF. The CDR3 nucleotides read TGTGCTAGTGGTTTGACAGGGTACGAGCAGTACTTC.

This clonotype has at least ten counts. This chain links TRBV5-1 with TRBJ2-3; no clear D gene. Germline assignment: CDR1 SGHRS and CDR2 YFSETQ. CDR3 length: 14 amino acids. Between the trimmed V and J ends, which lost 5 bases and 5 bases, there was a span of 15 bases. CDR3 sequence (DNA): TGCGCCAGCAGTTATAGCCCCAATGAAGATACGCAGTATTTT. Protein product: CASSYSPNEDTQYF.

This clonotype has more than one count but fewer than ten. The chain recombines TRBV20-1 with TRBJ2-3; D might be TRBD2 (7 bases). From germline, CDR1 is DFQATT and CDR2 SNEGSKA (reference sequence). The CDR3 is 15 amino acids. The ends were cut back, 0 bases at V and 2 bases at J, with 12 bases in the middle. This CDR3 is CSAREGAGDTDTQYF. CDR3 DNA: TGCAGTGCTAGAGAGGGGGCGGGGGACACAGATACGCAGTATTTT.

The chain couples TRBV20-1 to TRBJ1-2; D is undetermined. The CDR3 is made up of 15 amino acids. Between the trimmed V and J ends, which lost 3 bases and 6 bases, there was a span of 20 bases. CDR1 is DFQATT and CDR2 is SNEGSKA in the germline V gene (reference sequence). CDR3 residues: CSASATHWVGDGYTF. The CDR3 DNA is TGCAGTGCTAGTGCCACCCACTGGGTCGGAGATGGCTACACCTTC.

The sample holds many counts of this clonotype. V and J are TRBV20-1 and TRBJ1-1; 8 nucleotides line up with TRBD1. Germline-derived CDR1 and CDR2 are DFQATT and SNEGSKA (reference sequence). The junction had 12 bases not matched to a gene; V was cut back by 0 bases and J by 12 bases. CDR3 length: 14 amino acids. The CDR3 coding sequence is TGCAGTGCTAGAGAACGGACAGGGTCATTAACGACTTTCTTT. Residues: CSARERTGSLTTFF.

The table lists this clonotype with many counts. The genes are TRBV5-1 and TRBJ1-1; D is ambiguous. Trimming stripped 0 bases from V and 1 base from J, with 10 bases between. The length of the CDR3 is 15 residues. Germline CDR1 SGHRS, CDR2 YFSETQ. In DNA form, the CDR3 reads TGCGCCAGCAGCTTGGCGGTAGACACGAACACTGAAGCTTTCTTT. It translates to CASSLAVDTNTEAFF. Full variable domain (missing parts from reference TRBV5-1 and TRBJ1-1): KAGVTQTPRYLIKTRGQQVTLSCSPISGHRSVSWYQQTPGQGLQFLFEYFSETQRNKGNFPGRFSGRQFSNSRSEMNVSTLELGDSALYLCASSLAVDTNTEAFFGQGTRLTVV.

This clonotype showed up just a few times. The chain couples TRBV30 to TRBJ2-5; D might be TRBD1 or TRBD2, each matching 5 bases. CDR1 is GTSNPN and CDR2 is SVGIG in the germline V gene (reference sequence). Trimming stripped 0 bases from V and 7 bases from J, with 9 bases between. There are 12 residues in the CDR3. This chain's CDR3 is CAWSVRGVTQYF. DNA for the CDR3: TGTGCCTGGAGTGTACGAGGGGTGACCCAGTACTTC.

This clonotype showed up many times. The V call is TRBV5-1, the J call TRBJ2-6; D assignment may be TRBD1 or TRBD2 (5 bases each). Germline-derived CDR1 and CDR2 are SGHRS and YFSETQ. This CDR3 is 17 amino acids long. V lost 7 bases, J lost 1 base, and 18 bases lay in between. The DNA for the CDR3 is TGCGCCAGCCTTCCGGGGCTCCAGAGTTCTGGGGCCAACGTCCTGACTTTC. Its protein product is CASLPGLQSSGANVLTF.

This clonotype showed up many times. The chain joins TRBV5-1 to TRBJ2-1; D perhaps matches TRBD2 (6 bases). Germline CDR1 and CDR2: SGHRS and YFSETQ. The CDR3 totals 15 residues. The V end was cut by 3 bases, the J end by 5 bases, with 15 bases between. DNA of the CDR3: TGCGCCAGCAGCTCGCTGGACTACCAGAACAATGAGCAGTTCTTC. Protein: CASSSLDYQNNEQFF.

At least ten counts were recorded for this clonotype. The chain combines TRBV29-1 with TRBJ2-2; 10 positions match TRBD1. This CDR3 is 14 amino acids long. Germline V gives CDR1 SQVTM, CDR2 ANQGSEA. Germline trimming cut 7 bases from V and 5 bases from J; bases unmatched to any gene: 7. The CDR3 DNA reads TGCAGCGCTGAGACAGGGGGCTTAACCGGGGAGCTGTTTTTT. As protein: CSAETGGLTGELFF.